These T cell receptor beta chains were read from a single sample in a study of blood T cell repertoires in COVID-19. Sequencing used immunoSEQ multiplex PCR; TCRdb keeps in-frame clones, though not all of them. The table shows more than 60,000 clones, with less than 90% occurring only once. Material: peripheral blood. The receptors derive from a man in his fifties or sixties with acute or convalescent COVID-19. Both conserved end residues are trimmed from each CDR3.

V gene	J gene	CDR3 protein
TRBV11-2	TRBJ1-2	ASSLDLLSRGYT
TRBV19	TRBJ2-1	ASSRAGSSYNEQF
TRBV7-9	TRBJ1-2	ASSYGSLDGYT
TRBV11-2	TRBJ1-1	ASSPDRGSIMNTEAF
TRBV18	TRBJ2-5	ASSPGAGETQY
TRBV29-1	TRBJ2-1	SVKDSFSSYNEQF
TRBV30	TRBJ1-4	AWRDSAAEKLF
TRBV6-2/TRBV6-3	TRBJ2-7	ASSYNTAYEQY
TRBV20-1	TRBJ2-5	SASGGTVAQGAQY
TRBV14	TRBJ1-2	ASSQDLNYGYT
TRBV18	TRBJ2-1	ASSRLGTSEGSSYNEQF
TRBV4-1	TRBJ2-1	ASRRLADYNEQF
TRBV2	TRBJ2-2	ASREALNTGELF
TRBV28	TRBJ1-5	ATSGASNQPQH
TRBV4-2	TRBJ2-7	ASSREGGLYEQY
TRBV30	TRBJ2-3	AWVGATDTQY
TRBV6-1	TRBJ2-7	ASREETGGSDEQY
TRBV5-1	TRBJ2-5	ASSYTPNERRETQY
TRBV2	TRBJ1-2	ASTSNYGYT
TRBV28	TRBJ1-5	ASSFSNRNQPQH
TRBV21-1	TRBJ2-7	ASSKDTGCCYSYEQY
TRBV7-2	TRBJ2-1	ASSSTGTPYNEQF
TRBV5-1	TRBJ2-1	ASSLWTGGSYNEQF
TRBV7-2	TRBJ2-1	ASSLWWGGGNEQF
TRBV6-5	TRBJ1-6	ASSLTDFSYNSPLH
TRBV19	TRBJ2-7	ASGKSGQGGYEQY
TRBV4-1	TRBJ2-7	ASSRGSVSSYEQY
TRBV5-6	TRBJ2-1	ASSLVRGGPYNEQF
TRBV19	TRBJ1-6	ASSGQGEIRNSPLH
TRBV6-6	TRBJ2-5	ASSGRGVSETQY
TRBV7-9	TRBJ1-1	ASSFQRVVTLNTEAF
TRBV3-1/TRBV3-2	TRBJ1-1	ASSQDWRNTEAF
TRBV7-3	TRBJ1-4	ASSLADRGEKLF